These 13 T cell receptor beta chains came from one sample sequenced in a study of blood T cell repertoires in COVID-19. Repertoires were generated with immunoSEQ multiplex PCR, while TCRdb's copy carries only in-frame clones and drops some. The repertoire holds some 210,000 clones, roughly 84% seen once, with 15% to 20% in the top ten. Sample: peripheral blood. These receptors were obtained from a human donor in a cohort sampled during active COVID-19.

The chain couples TRBV14 to TRBJ2-7; unclear D gene. The CDR3 loop spans 14 amino acids. With 1 base removed from V and 0 bases from J, the gap between germline ends came to 7 bases. Germline-derived CDR1 and CDR2 are SGHDN and FVKESK. CDR3 bases: TGTGCCAGCAGCCAAGGGTACAGCTCCTACGAGCAGTACTTC. It yields the protein CASSQGYSSYEQYF.

This clone has only one observation. The chain employs TRBV5-6 and TRBJ2-5, with TRBD2 identical over 8 bases. The V gene end was trimmed by 2 bases and the J gene end by 0 bases; junction bases not matched to a gene: 9. Looked up from germline, CDR1 is SGHDT and CDR2 is YYEEEE. This CDR3 is built from 17 residues. CDR3 nucleotide sequence: TGTGCCAGCAGCTTATTCTTGAGCGGGAGTTACCAAGAGACCCAGTACTTC. Translated, it gives CASSLFLSGSYQETQYF.

V gene TRBV3-1 (or the pseudogene TRBV3-2) combines with J gene TRBJ1-1, with D uncertain. V was clipped by 4 bases and J by 2 bases, with 14 bases between them. The V gene's germline CDR1 is LGHDT and CDR2 YNNKEL (reference sequence). This CDR3 region has 15 residues. For the CDR3, the DNA is TGTGCCAGCAGCCCTTGGTTGGACTTCAACACTGAAGCTTTCTTT. It is translated as CASSPWLDFNTEAFF.

In nucleotides, the CDR3 is TGTGCCAGCAGAGGATACGGACAGGGGACTCAGCCCCAGCATTTT. Translation gives CASRGYGQGTQPQHF. The chain couples TRBV2 to TRBJ1-5; 9 bases fit TRBD1. J gave up 6 bases and V 6 bases, and 9 bases lay outside the gene matches. The germline gives CDR1 SNHLY, CDR2 FYNNEI. This CDR3 comprises 15 residues.

The chain recombines TRBV2 with TRBJ2-3, with 13 bases aligning to TRBD2. The V gene's germline CDR1 is SNHLY and CDR2 FYNNEI. V shed 6 bases and J 5 bases; nucleotides not matched to a gene: 2. CDR3 length: 14 amino acids. The chain's CDR3 is CASRGTSGVDTQYF. The CDR3 DNA is TGTGCCAGCAGAGGGACTAGCGGGGTAGATACGCAGTATTTT.

The chain uses TRBV2 and TRBJ1-6, with TRBD1 identical over 7 bases. V shed 4 bases and J 8 bases; nucleotides not matched to a gene: 8. CDR1 and CDR2 (germline): SNHLY, FYNNEI. The CDR3 loop spans 15 amino acids. For the CDR3, the DNA is TGTGCCAGCAGTGCTACTACAGGGGAACATTCACCCCTCCACTTT. Its protein is CASSATTGEHSPLHF.

Regarding this clone: The junction departs from the called germline gene at one end, perhaps through a read error. This sequence joins TRBV18 and TRBJ2-6; weak D call: TRBD2 (6 bases). Germline CDR1 is KGHSH and CDR2 is LQKENI. This CDR3 has 18 amino acids. Here the CDR3 reads CASSPLIRAGSGANVLTF. The CDR3 coding sequence is TGTGCCAGCTCCCCACTGATCCGAGCGGGCTCTGGGGCCAACGTCCTGACTTTC.

The chain carries TRBV18 and TRBJ2-7; the match to TRBD1 covers 9 bases. This CDR3 region has 15 residues. Losses at the gene ends were 3 bases for V and 6 bases for J; bases not matched to a gene: 9. Per germline, CDR1 KGHSH and CDR2 LQKENI. DNA of the CDR3: TGTGCCAGCTCACCTCGGACAGGGGAATTGGGCGAGCAGTACGTC. Its translation: CASSPRTGELGEQYV.

The chain carries TRBV20-1 and TRBJ1-1, with TRBD1 matching over 8 bases. This CDR3 spans 11 amino acids. Germline CDR1 and CDR2: DFQATT and SNEGSKA (reference sequence). The ends lost 6 bases at V and 11 bases at J; junction bases unmatched: 8. The CDR3 nucleotides read TGCAGTGCGATCCGGGACAGGCGTGCTTTCTTT. Translating it yields CSAIRDRRAFF.

This rearrangement joins TRBV28 to TRBJ2-1; D may be TRBD1 (5 bases). Germline CDR1 and CDR2: MDHEN and SYDVKM. This CDR3 contains 15 residues. The V gene lost 2 bases and the J gene lost 6 bases, with 14 bases spanning the gap. CDR3 DNA sequence: TGTGCCAGCAGTTTAAGGGGAAGGTTTGTCAATGAGCAGTTCTTC. It translates to CASSLRGRFVNEQFF.

The chain couples TRBV5-1 to TRBJ2-2, with 8 nucleotides matching TRBD1. Germline V gene sequence: CDR1 SGHRS, CDR2 YFSETQ. The CDR3 is 13 amino acids. After removal of 5 bases from V and 6 bases from J, the junction contained 3 bases not matched to a gene. The DNA of the CDR3 is TGCGCCAGCAGTTGGACAGGGCCCGGGGAGCTGTTTTTT. It encodes CASSWTGPGELFF.

The chain recombines TRBV10-3 with TRBJ1-3, with 9 nucleotides matching TRBD1. V lost 10 bases, J lost 3 bases, and 4 bases stayed unmatched. This CDR3 has 13 amino acids. The V gene's germline CDR1 is ENHRY and CDR2 SYGVKD. This CDR3 is CATRTGDGNTIYF. The DNA of the CDR3 is TGTGCCACCCGGACAGGGGATGGAAACACCATATATTTT.

This chain uses TRBV3-1 (or the pseudogene TRBV3-2) with TRBJ1-5, with D possibly TRBD1 on 5 matching bases. V was trimmed by 3 bases and J by 4 bases, leaving 10 bases between them. Germline CDR1 LGHDT, CDR2 YNNKEL (reference sequence). The CDR3 is made up of 14 amino acids. CDR3 protein: CASSHRGGNQPQHF. CDR3 DNA sequence: TGTGCCAGCAGCCATCGGGGGGGGAATCAGCCCCAGCATTTT.